This T cell receptor (beta chain) was captured in a study of radiotherapy plus CTLA-4 blockade in lung cancer. Background on the study: Of all patients, around 19% responded objectively and around 31% showed disease control.

TCRdb's table, derived via immunoSEQ multiplex PCR, lists solely in-frame clones and lacks some. The repertoire holds fewer than 100,000 clones, with roughly 79% as singletons. The study, taken as a whole, reports: Tumor-origin TCR clones grew in blood after radiotherapy plus ipilimumab.

As for this clone: The target antigen is unknown.

V shed 0 bases and J shed 2 bases, with 9 bases lying between them. The CDR3 contains 15 residues. Germline CDR1 and CDR2: SGHRS and YFSETQ. The rearrangement uses TRBV5-1 and TRBJ1-5; D remains unclear. The TCR was taken from a human donor with non-small cell lung cancer whose response to radiotherapy plus ipilimumab could not be evaluated. Some clones in this sample may be carry-over from other donors' samples. The starting material was peripheral blood, obtained from a patient treated with radiotherapy plus ipilimumab. The CDR3 loop reads CASSLGEGGNQPQHF. As DNA, the CDR3 is TGCGCCAGCAGCTTGGGAGAGGGCGGCAATCAGCCCCAGCATTTT.